This TCR beta chain emerged from a study of OX40 agonist ivuxolimab in advanced cancers. Whole-study context: Ivuxolimab, an antibody acting as an agonist of OX40 (CD134), was used to treat patients.

With respect to this clone: The antigen remains undetermined.

Overall study findings and caveats: The average count of expanded clones was higher among CD8+ T cells than among CD4+. Clonal expansion from baseline to week 6 occurred in both CD4+ and CD8+ T cells.

From germline, CDR1 is SGHNT and CDR2 YYREEE (reference sequence). V was pared by 1 base and J by 6 bases, with 17 bases between. The CDR3 is 16 residues long. Any history of autoimmune disease or systemic immunosuppression disqualified patients. Assay used: immunoSEQ multiplex PCR; TCRdb lists only in-frame clones, some missing. The sample has 71,000 or so clones, 80% seen once. The specimen comprised CD4+ or CD8+ T cells sorted from blood, sampled in a trial of the OX40 agonist ivuxolimab. The genes are TRBV5-4 and TRBJ1-5; D might be TRBD1 (5 bases). The receptor was derived from an adult with an advanced solid tumor such as melanoma, head and neck, liver or kidney cancer. CDR3 region: CASSLRVFQGVQPQHF. In nucleotides, the CDR3 is TGTGCCAGCAGCTTGAGGGTATTCCAGGGAGTTCAGCCCCAGCATTTT. Drawing the rest from reference TRBV5-4 and TRBJ1-5, the complete variable domain is ETGVTQSPTHLIKTRGQQVTLRCSSQSGHNTVSWYQQALGQGPQFIFQYYREEENGRGNFPPRFSGLQFPNYSSELNVNALELDDSALYLCASSLRVFQGVQPQHFGDGTRLSIL.